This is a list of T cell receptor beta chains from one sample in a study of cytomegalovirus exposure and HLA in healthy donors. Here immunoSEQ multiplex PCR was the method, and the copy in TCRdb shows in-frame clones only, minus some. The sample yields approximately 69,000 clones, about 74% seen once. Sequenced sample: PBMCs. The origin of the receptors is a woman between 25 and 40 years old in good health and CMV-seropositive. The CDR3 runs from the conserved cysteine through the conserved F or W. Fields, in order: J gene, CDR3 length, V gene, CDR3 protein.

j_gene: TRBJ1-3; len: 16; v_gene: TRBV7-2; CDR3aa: CASSLGLQASGNTIYF
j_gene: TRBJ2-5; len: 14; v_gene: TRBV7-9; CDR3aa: CASSPRGYSETQYF
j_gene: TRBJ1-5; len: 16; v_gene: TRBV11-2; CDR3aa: CASSWGTGTENQPQHF
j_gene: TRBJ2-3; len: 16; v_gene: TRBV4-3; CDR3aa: CASSDGGGRSTDTQYF
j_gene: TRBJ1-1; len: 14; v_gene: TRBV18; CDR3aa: CASSPFNPESEAFF
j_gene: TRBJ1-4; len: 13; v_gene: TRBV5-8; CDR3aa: CASSYLPWEKLFF
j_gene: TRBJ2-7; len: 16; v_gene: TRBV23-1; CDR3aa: CASSHPGTVISYEQYF
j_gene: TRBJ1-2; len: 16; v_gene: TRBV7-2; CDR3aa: CASSLERTGANYGYTF
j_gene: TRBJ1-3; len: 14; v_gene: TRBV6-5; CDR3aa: CASRSSYSGNTIYF
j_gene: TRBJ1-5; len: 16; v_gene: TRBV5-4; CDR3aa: CASSSRQGAIGQPQHF
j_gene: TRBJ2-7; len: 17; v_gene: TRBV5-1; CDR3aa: CASSVALAGKGSYEQYF
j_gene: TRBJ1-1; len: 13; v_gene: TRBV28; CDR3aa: CASGWWGGTEAFF
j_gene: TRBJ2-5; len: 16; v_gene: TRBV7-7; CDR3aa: CASSRGLAGGQETQYF
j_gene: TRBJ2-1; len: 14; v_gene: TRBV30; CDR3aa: CARDGLAGGHEQFF
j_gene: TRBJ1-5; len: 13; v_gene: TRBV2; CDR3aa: CASRQEGGQPQHF
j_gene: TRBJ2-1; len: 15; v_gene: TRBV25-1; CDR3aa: CASSEGTSVNHEQFF
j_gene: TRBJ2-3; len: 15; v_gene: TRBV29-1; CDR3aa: CSVRGGPRGTDTQYF
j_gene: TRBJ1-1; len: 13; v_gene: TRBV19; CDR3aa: CASSIPQGSEAFF
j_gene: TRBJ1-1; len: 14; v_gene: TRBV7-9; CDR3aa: CASSSRGLNTEAFF
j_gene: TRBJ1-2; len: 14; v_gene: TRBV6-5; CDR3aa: CASSSQGSYDGYTF
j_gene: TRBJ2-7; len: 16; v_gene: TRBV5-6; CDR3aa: CASSAIAGPYDREQYF
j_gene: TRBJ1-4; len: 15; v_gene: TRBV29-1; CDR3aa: CSVGTGGLPNEKLFF
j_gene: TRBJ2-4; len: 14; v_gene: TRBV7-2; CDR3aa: CASSTPGKKNIQYF
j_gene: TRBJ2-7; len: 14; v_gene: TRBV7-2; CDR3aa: CASSLETGLYEQYF
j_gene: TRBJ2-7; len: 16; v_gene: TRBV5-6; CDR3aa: CASSFFRGTLPYEQYF
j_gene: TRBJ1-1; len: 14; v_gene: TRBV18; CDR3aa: CASSPERLNTEAFF
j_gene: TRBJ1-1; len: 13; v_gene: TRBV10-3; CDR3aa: CAIAGQGGTEAFF
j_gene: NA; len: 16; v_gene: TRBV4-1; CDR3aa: CASSLQAGESSYEQYF
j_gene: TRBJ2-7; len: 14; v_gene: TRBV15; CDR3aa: CATSESSLLYEQYF
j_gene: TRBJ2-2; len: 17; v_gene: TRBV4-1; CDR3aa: CASSQDRTSGVTGELFF
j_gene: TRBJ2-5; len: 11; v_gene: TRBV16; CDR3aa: CASSPSETQYF
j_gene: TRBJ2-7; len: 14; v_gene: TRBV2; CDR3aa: CASEPTGSSYEQYF
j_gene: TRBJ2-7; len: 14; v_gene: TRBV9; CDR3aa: CASSQGVLGLEQYF
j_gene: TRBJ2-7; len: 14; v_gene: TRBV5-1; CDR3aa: CASSLVVAGGEQYF
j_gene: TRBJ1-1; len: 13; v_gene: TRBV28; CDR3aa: CASSPSDRTEAFF
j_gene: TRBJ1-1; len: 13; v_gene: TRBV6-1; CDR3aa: CASSTPGNTEAFF
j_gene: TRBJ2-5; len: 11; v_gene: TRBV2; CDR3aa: CATTRGETQYF
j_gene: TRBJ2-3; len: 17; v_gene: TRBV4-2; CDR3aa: CASSQGPGTSGMNTQYF
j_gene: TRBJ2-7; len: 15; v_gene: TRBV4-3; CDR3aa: CASSQGQGNSYEQYF
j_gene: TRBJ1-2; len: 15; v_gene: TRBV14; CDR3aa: CASSQDPRGSYGYTF
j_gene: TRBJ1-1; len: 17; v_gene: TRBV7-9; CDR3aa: CASSLAAQTTANTEAFF
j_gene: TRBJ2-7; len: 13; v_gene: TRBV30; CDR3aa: CAADSLSSYEQYF
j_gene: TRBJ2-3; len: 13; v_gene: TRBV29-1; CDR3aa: CSVKDRGRDTQYF
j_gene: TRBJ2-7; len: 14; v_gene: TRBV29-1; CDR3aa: CSVLGGRAKDEQYF
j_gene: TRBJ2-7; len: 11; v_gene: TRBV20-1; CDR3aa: CSASFNYEQYF
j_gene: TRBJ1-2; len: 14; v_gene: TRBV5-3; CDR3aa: CARSTTGDDYGYTF
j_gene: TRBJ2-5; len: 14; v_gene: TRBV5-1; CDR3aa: CASRIGQASETQYF